This T cell receptor beta chain was profiled in a study of identifying expanded T cells in peripheral blood. No infections or other immune events were documented during collection. J was trimmed by 7 bases and V by 7 bases; bases with no gene match: 7. CDR1 LNHDA and CDR2 SQIVND come from the germline V gene (reference sequence). This CDR3 has 14 residues. Some clones are missing from TCRdb's copy, which holds only in-frame ones; the method was immunoSEQ multiplex PCR. The sample holds more than 45,000 clones, 89% seen once. A few counts support this clone. This clonotype was sampled from a person aged 18 to 75 in good health. The chain carries TRBV19 and TRBJ1-4; 9 bases align to TRBD1. Input material: blood. The CDR3 DNA sequence: TGTGCCAGTAACACAGGGGGCGAGGTTGAAAAACTGTTTTTT. It specifies CASNTGGEVEKLFF.